This entry lists 21 T cell receptor beta chains sequenced from one sample in a study of blood T cell repertoires in COVID-19. Only in-frame clones appear in the TCRdb table, and some are missing; sequencing was by immunoSEQ multiplex PCR. Among 100,000 or so clones listed, about four fifths were seen once. The source material was peripheral blood. The receptors here all came from a human donor in a cohort sampled during active COVID-19.

Here the CDR3 reads CASSHRTRTEDEQLYEQYF. The CDR3 bases are TGTGCCAGCTCACACCGAACACGGACAGAGGACGAACAACTCTACGAGCAGTACTTC. The chain combines TRBV18 with TRBJ2-7; D perhaps matches TRBD1 (6 bases). Trimming pared 4 bases from V and 3 bases from J, leaving 28 bases between. The CDR3 has 19 amino acids. Per germline, CDR1 KGHSH and CDR2 LQKENI.

The J gene is TRBJ2-1, the V gene TRBV7-8; no clear D. The CDR3 covers 15 residues. Germline assignment: CDR1 SGHVS and CDR2 FQNEAQ. V was pared by 6 bases and J by 3 bases, with 15 bases between. CDR3 residues: CASSDRHPFYNEQFF. Here the CDR3 DNA reads TGTGCCAGCAGTGACCGACACCCTTTCTACAATGAGCAGTTCTTC.

This clone was detected a few times. The gene calls are TRBV5-5 and TRBJ1-1; no firm D call. The germline V gene encodes CDR1 SGHKS and CDR2 YYEKEE (reference sequence). V was trimmed by 0 bases and J by 8 bases, leaving 8 bases between them. The CDR3 has 12 residues. Written as DNA, the CDR3 is TGTGCCAGCAGCTTGGACTGGGCGGAAGCTTTCTTT. Its translation is CASSLDWAEAFF.

V is TRBV12-3 or TRBV12-4 and J is TRBJ1-1; 10 positions agree with TRBD1. The CDR3 extends over 13 amino acids. V shed 7 bases and J 5 bases; nucleotides not matched to a gene: 4. CDR3 nucleotide sequence: TGTGCCAGCAAGCCGGGACAGGGGACTGAAGCTTTCTTT. This codes for CASKPGQGTEAFF.

This clone came up once. The chain has TRBV3-1 (or the pseudogene TRBV3-2) and TRBJ1-3; TRBD1 matches 8 bases. Germline values: CDR1 LGHDT, CDR2 YNNKEL (reference sequence). The CDR3 extends over 15 amino acids. V was pared by 4 bases and J by 0 bases, with 2 bases of the junction left unmatched. The CDR3 nucleotides read TGTGCCAGCAGCCGACAGGGGACCTCTGGAAACACCATATATTTT. Translated: CASSRQGTSGNTIYF.

The genes are TRBV27 and TRBJ2-7; 7 nucleotides agree with TRBD2. Germline CDR1 reads MNHEY; CDR2 reads SMNVEV (reference sequence). The V gene end was trimmed by 3 bases and the J gene end by 7 bases; junction bases not matched to a gene: 6. The CDR3 runs to 13 residues. CDR3 amino acids: CASSFNAGGEQYF. The CDR3 nucleotides read TGTGCCAGCAGTTTTAATGCCGGGGGGGAGCAGTACTTC.

CDR3 sequence reads: CASSDRDRGLGTEQYF. CDR3 in DNA: TGTGCCAGCAGCGACCGGGACAGGGGGTTGGGTACGGAGCAGTACTTC. The genes are TRBV7-9 and TRBJ2-7, with 11 bases identical to TRBD1. Germline values: CDR1 SEHNR, CDR2 FQNEAQ (reference sequence). The ends lost 5 bases at V and 7 bases at J; junction bases unmatched: 13. This CDR3 is built from 16 residues.

The sample holds one count of this clone. The V gene is TRBV7-2, the J gene TRBJ1-6, with TRBD1 matching 8 bases. The germline V gene encodes CDR1 SGHTA and CDR2 FQGNSA. V trimming: 6 bases; J trimming: 10 bases; junction bases outside the gene matches: 11. The CDR3 totals 15 residues. The CDR3 bases are TGTGCCAGCAGTCAGGGGGACAGGCGGGGGTCACCCCTCCACTTT. Its protein product is CASSQGDRRGSPLHF.

The V call is TRBV27, the J call TRBJ2-1; 9 bases fit TRBD2. J was trimmed by 1 base and V by 7 bases; bases with no gene match: 5. This CDR3 has 15 amino acids. CDR1 and CDR2 (germline): MNHEY, SMNVEV (reference sequence). This CDR3 reads CASIPLAGSYNEQFF. For the CDR3, the DNA is TGTGCCAGCATCCCCCTAGCGGGGTCCTACAATGAGCAGTTCTTC.

The gene calls are TRBV12-3 or TRBV12-4 and TRBJ1-4; no firm D call. The CDR3 length is 13 residues. Trimming removed 3 bases at V and 10 bases at J, with 12 bases between. This CDR3 reads CASSLEGSGKLFF. DNA for the CDR3: TGTGCCAGCAGTTTGGAGGGAAGTGGAAAACTGTTTTTT.

The rearrangement joins TRBV4-3 to TRBJ2-7; no reliable D call. The CDR3 extends over 13 amino acids. Trimming shortened V by 0 bases and J by 0 bases, and 3 bases separated the two germline ends. Germline V gene lookup returns CDR1 LGHNA and CDR2 YSLEER. CDR3 region: CASSQDSSYEQYF. CDR3 DNA sequence: TGCGCCAGCAGCCAAGACAGCTCCTACGAGCAGTACTTC.

The chain employs TRBV4-1 and TRBJ1-2; 7 nucleotides line up with TRBD1. Germline-derived CDR1 and CDR2 are MGHRA and YSYEKL. The CDR3 is made up of 20 amino acids. V lost 5 bases and J lost 1; bases outside the gene matches: 22. This chain's CDR3 is CASSSRQIHTRDRLNYGYTF. As DNA, the CDR3 is TGCGCCAGCAGCTCCCGACAAATCCACACGCGGGACAGACTTAACTATGGCTACACCTTC.

This sequence joins TRBV6-6 and TRBJ1-3, with 7 bases identical to TRBD1. Germline assignment: CDR1 MNHNY and CDR2 SVGAGI (reference sequence). This CDR3 has 16 residues. V gave up 2 bases and J gave up 1 base; unmatched junction bases: 5. CDR3 in amino acids: CASSYTGQSSGNTIYF. The CDR3, as DNA: TGTGCCAGCAGTTACACGGGACAGTCGTCTGGAAACACCATATATTTT.

This chain connects TRBV18 to TRBJ2-7, with 10 positions matching TRBD1. CDR1 and CDR2 from the germline V gene are KGHSH and LQKENI. J was trimmed by 4 bases and V by 0 bases; bases with no gene match: 6. CDR3 length equals 16 residues. The CDR3 is CASSPPMRQGAYEQYF. The CDR3 DNA follows: TGTGCCAGCTCACCACCGATGCGACAGGGGGCATACGAGCAGTACTTC.

The chain employs TRBV6-5 and TRBJ2-7, with 11 bases aligning to TRBD2. V was clipped by 5 bases and J by 2 bases; unmatched bases: 5. The CDR3 spans 15 residues. Germline CDR1 reads MNHEY; CDR2 reads SVGAGI. The CDR3 sequence is CASSRGTSGTYEQYF. As DNA, the CDR3 is TGTGCCAGCAGTCGCGGGACTAGCGGAACCTACGAGCAGTACTTC.

The V and J genes are TRBV7-9 and TRBJ1-1; TRBD1 matches 11 bases. The V gene's germline CDR1 is SEHNR and CDR2 FQNEAQ (reference sequence). V trimming: 8 bases; J trimming: 4 bases; junction bases outside the gene matches: 6. This CDR3 is 14 amino acids long. Written as DNA, the CDR3 is TGTGCCAGCGGTTTCGGGACAGGGGGCACTGAAGCTTTCTTT. Encoded protein: CASGFGTGGTEAFF.

The chain is built from TRBV7-2 and TRBJ1-2, with TRBD1 matching over 9 bases. V shed 4 bases and J 4 bases; nucleotides not matched to a gene: 1. Looked up from germline, CDR1 is SGHTA and CDR2 is FQGNSA. This CDR3 contains 13 residues. The CDR3: CASSWDRVYGYTF. The CDR3, as DNA: TGTGCCAGCAGCTGGGACAGGGTCTATGGCTACACCTTC. The entire variable domain, with the rest obtained from reference TRBV7-2 and TRBJ1-2, is as follows: GAGVSQSPSNKVTEKGKDVELRCDPISGHTALYWYRQSLGQGLEFLIYFQGNSAPDKSGLPSDRFSAERTGGSVSTLTIQRTQQEDSAVYLCASSWDRVYGYTFGSGTRLTVV.

The chain combines TRBV9 with TRBJ1-3; 9 positions agree with TRBD1. Germline V lookup: CDR1 SGDLS, CDR2 YYNGEE. CDR3 length: 17 amino acids. J lost 0 bases, V lost 4 bases, and 8 bases had no gene match. The CDR3 DNA follows: TGTGCCAGCAGCTCAGGGACAGGGCGTTTCTCTGGAAACACCATATATTTT. Encoded protein: CASSSGTGRFSGNTIYF. The full variable domain, completed using reference TRBV9 and TRBJ1-3, is DSGVTQTPKHLITATGQRVTLRCSPRSGDLSVYWYQQSLDQGLQFLIQYYNGEERAKGNILERFSAQQFPDLHSELNLSSLELGDSALYFCASSSGTGRFSGNTIYFGEGSWLTVV.

The chain is built from TRBV4-3 and TRBJ2-4, with 8 bases identical to TRBD2. Germline CDR1 and CDR2: LGHNA and YSLEER. The CDR3 is 16 amino acids. V lost 0 bases to trimming and J lost 4 bases; unmatched junction nucleotides: 5. In DNA, the CDR3 is TGCGCCAGCAGCCAAGATCGGCAGCGGGGGAAAAACATTCAGTACTTC. It encodes CASSQDRQRGKNIQYF.

The chain recombines TRBV6-1 with TRBJ1-2; 10 bases line up with TRBD1. V trimming: 2 bases; J trimming: 6 bases; junction bases outside the gene matches: 6. The CDR3 has 15 residues. CDR1 and CDR2 (germline): MNHNS, SASEGT. CDR3 protein: CASSESPGQGHGYTF. The CDR3 nucleotides are TGTGCCAGCAGTGAAAGTCCGGGACAGGGGCATGGCTACACCTTC.

The chain joins TRBV30 to TRBJ2-7; 12 bases fit TRBD2. V shed 1 base, J shed 4 bases, and the junction held 5 bases outside the gene matches. Per the germline V gene, CDR1 is GTSNPN and CDR2 is SVGIG (reference sequence). The CDR3 totals 15 residues. CDR3 in DNA: TGTGCCTGGAGTGCAGGGACTAGCGGGTTATACGAGCAGTACTTC. Translation gives CAWSAGTSGLYEQYF.